This is a list of T cell receptor beta chains from one sample in a study of PD-1 blockade in classical Hodgkin lymphoma. Profiled with immunoSEQ multiplex PCR; TCRdb holds only in-frame clones, not every one. The sample lists tens of thousands of clones, about 93% occurring once. The specimen was peripheral blood mononuclear cells (PBMCs). These receptors were taken from a human donor with classical Hodgkin lymphoma. Both conserved end residues are part of each CDR3. D genes are given only for firm matches. Not every row has a clone size; where given, it reads once, few, many or a size class.

clone size,J gene,V gene,D gene,CDR3 protein,CDR3 DNA
.,TRBJ2-1,TRBV7-9,.,CASSLDGVTVNEQFF,TGTGCCAGCAGCTTAGACGGGGTTACAGTGAATGAGCAGTTCTTC
.,TRBJ2-1,TRBV6-1,TRBD2,CASRGGGSYNEQFF,TGTGCCAGCAGGGGCGGGGGGAGCTACAATGAGCAGTTCTTC
.,TRBJ2-1,TRBV5-1,.,CASSWTDSSYNEQFF,TGCGCCAGCAGCTGGACTGATAGCTCCTACAATGAGCAGTTCTTC
.,TRBJ1-4,TRBV5-4,.,CASSSPDRGGDEKLFF,TGTGCCAGCAGCTCCCCGGACCGGGGGGGGGATGAAAAACTGTTTTTT
.,TRBJ1-5,TRBV6-1,.,CASSEAGLNQPQHF,TGTGCCAGCAGCGAGGCGGGCCTCAATCAGCCCCAGCATTTT
.,TRBJ2-7,TRBV5-1,TRBD2,CASSPAPLAGVAEQYF,TGCGCCAGCAGCCCTGCGCCACTAGCGGGAGTAGCCGAGCAGTACTTC
.,TRBJ2-3,TRBV7-9,.,CASSSAGSTDTQYF,TGTGCCAGCAGCTCCGCAGGTAGCACAGATACGCAGTATTTT
.,TRBJ2-5,TRBV6-5,.,CASSKGPTYQETQYF,TGTGCCAGCAGTAAGGGACCAACGTACCAAGAGACCCAGTACTTC
.,TRBJ2-3,TRBV28,.,CASSFIGFTSDTQYF,TGTGCCAGCAGTTTTATTGGCTTCACCTCAGATACGCAGTATTTT
.,TRBJ1-4,TRBV28,.,CASSFRVGGKTTNEKLFF,TGTGCCAGCAGCTTCAGGGTGGGGGGGAAGACAACTAATGAAAAACTGTTTTTT
.,TRBJ2-3,TRBV29-1,TRBD2,CSVEVAGRPWAPDTQYF,TGCAGCGTTGAAGTAGCGGGGAGGCCGTGGGCGCCAGATACGCAGTATTTT
.,TRBJ2-1,TRBV6-4,.,CASSETSYNEQFF,TGTGCCAGCAGTGAGACTAGCTACAATGAGCAGTTCTTC
.,TRBJ1-5,TRBV10-2,.,CASSEYTGQPQHF,TGCGCCAGCAGTGAGTATACGGGTCAGCCCCAGCATTTT
.,TRBJ1-3,TRBV6-1,.,CASSAGTRSSGNTIYF,TGTGCCAGCAGTGCCGGGACACGCAGCTCTGGAAACACCATATATTTT
.,TRBJ1-1,TRBV28,TRBD1,CASTRTGTIFDMNTEAFF,TGTGCCAGCACCCGGACAGGTACCATTTTTGACATGAACACTGAAGCTTTCTTT
once,TRBJ1-1,TRBV7-9,.,CASSPLRGAFF,TGTGCCAGCAGCCCATTACGGGGGGCTTTCTTT
.,TRBJ1-1,TRBV11-2,.,CASSPLDGGNTEAFF,TGTGCCAGCAGCCCTCTGGACGGCGGGAACACTGAAGCTTTCTTT
.,TRBJ1-1,TRBV19,.,CASIARNTEAFF,TGTGCCAGTATCGCACGAAACACTGAAGCTTTCTTT
.,TRBJ1-4,TRBV7-7,.,CASSVGRAGDINEKLFF,TGTGCCAGCAGCGTAGGGCGCGCAGGGGACATTAATGAAAAACTGTTTTTT
.,TRBJ1-5,TRBV7-2,TRBD1,CASSSRTGVNQPQHF,TGTGCCAGCAGCTCCCGAACAGGGGTTAATCAGCCCCAGCATTTT
.,TRBJ1-2,TRBV19,TRBD1,CASSIWGGQGQGDGYTF,TGTGCCAGTAGTATTTGGGGTGGCCAGGGACAGGGCGATGGCTACACCTTC
.,TRBJ2-7,TRBV6-1,.,CASGRDGFYEQYF,TGTGCCAGCGGAAGGGACGGATTCTACGAGCAGTACTTC
.,TRBJ1-5,TRBV19,.,CASSPPGQPQHF,TGTGCCAGTAGTCCCCCGGGTCAGCCCCAGCATTTT
.,TRBJ1-2,TRBV6-1,.,CASMGGIDYGYTF,TGTGCCAGCATGGGGGGCATTGACTATGGCTACACCTTC
.,TRBJ2-1,TRBV6-5,TRBD2,CASSYGAGGGHNEQFF,TGTGCCAGCAGTTATGGGGCGGGGGGCGGTCACAATGAGCAGTTCTTC
.,TRBJ1-3,TRBV10-3,TRBD1,CAIRTGGTSGNTIYF,TGTGCCATCAGGACAGGGGGTACTTCTGGAAACACCATATATTTT
.,TRBJ1-3,TRBV7-9,.,CASSSALGNTIYF,TGTGCCAGCAGCTCAGCGCTCGGAAACACCATATATTTT
.,TRBJ2-2,TRBV30,TRBD2,CAAGISGSGVTGELFF,TGTGCGGCGGGGATCAGCGGGAGTGGGGTCACCGGGGAGCTGTTTTTT
.,TRBJ1-2,TRBV28,.,CASSRNGYTF,TGTGCCAGCAGCCGCAATGGCTACACCTTC
.,TRBJ2-2,TRBV7-6,TRBD2,CASSLQRGVTGELFF,TGTGCCAGCAGCTTACAGCGGGGGGTCACCGGGGAGCTGTTTTTT
.,TRBJ1-2,TRBV6-1,.,CASTRRPAYGYTF,TGTGCCAGCACCAGAAGGCCGGCTTATGGCTACACCTTC
.,TRBJ2-2,TRBV11-2,.,CASSLVGRGTGELFF,TGTGCCAGCAGCTTAGTTGGCAGGGGAACCGGGGAGCTGTTTTTT
.,TRBJ2-2,TRBV18,.,CASSPAIGSDTGELFF,TGTGCCAGCTCACCCGCGATTGGGAGCGACACCGGGGAGCTGTTTTTT
.,TRBJ1-1,TRBV7-9,.,CASSLAPGQEAFF,TGTGCCAGCAGCTTAGCCCCGGGACAAGAAGCTTTCTTT
once,TRBJ2-5,TRBV29-1,.,CSAEGQKETQYF,TGCAGCGCTGAAGGACAGAAAGAGACCCAGTACTTC
.,TRBJ1-2,TRBV28,.,CASSLSGGAYGYTF,TGTGCCAGCAGCTTATCCGGGGGCGCCTATGGCTACACCTTC
once,TRBJ1-2,TRBV27,.,CASWKYGADGYTF,TGTGCCAGCTGGAAATATGGGGCGGATGGCTACACCTTC
.,TRBJ1-1,TRBV15,.,CATSRGAGAPSGKAFF,TGTGCCACCAGCAGGGGGGCAGGGGCTCCTTCGGGAAAAGCTTTCTTT
.,TRBJ2-5,TRBV19,.,CASSIDSTGKETQYF,TGTGCCAGTAGTATAGATAGCACAGGAAAAGAGACCCAGTACTTC
.,TRBJ1-2,TRBV2,TRBD1,CASRDRSGDGYTF,TGTGCCAGCAGGGACAGGTCGGGGGATGGCTACACCTTC
.,TRBJ1-5,TRBV19,TRBD1,CATADRKNQPQHF,TGTGCCACCGCGGACAGGAAGAATCAGCCCCAGCATTTT
.,TRBJ1-5,TRBV7-6,TRBD1,CASSLEGAGGNQPQHF,TGTGCCAGCAGCTTAGAGGGGGCAGGGGGGAATCAGCCCCAGCATTTT
.,TRBJ1-4,TRBV7-9,.,CASSFGPGDREKLFF,TGTGCCAGCAGCTTTGGCCCCGGGGACCGGGAAAAACTGTTTTTT